This T cell receptor beta chain was sequenced during a study of read filtering for tumor transcriptome and immune sequencing. Study at large: Among patients, around 18 were male and 14 female, aged 47 to 80 (mean approximately 60). After DNase treatment, RNA was made into whole-transcriptome libraries. Study-level findings and limits: Compared with RNA-seq, IR-seq gave much higher clonotype depth and reliability.

Germline values: CDR1 SGHDT, CDR2 YYEEEE. The CDR3 has 15 amino acids. Trimming left V 0 bases short and J 4 bases short, with 11 bases between. Molecular barcoded adaptors covering alpha/delta and beta/gamma chains were used on 400 to 450 ng RNA. One entry per CDR3 protein results from TCRdb running MiXCR on the reads. This sample has 85,000 to 100,000 distinct CDR3 sequences, with approximately 21% found just once. In its sample, this clonotype was seen many times. The antigen is unknown. The origin of this receptor is a donor aged 40 or older with multiple myeloma. Sequencing used a population of CD138-negative cells sorted from bone marrow. The chain uses TRBV5-6 and TRBJ2-1, with a tentative D call TRBD1 (6 bases). CDR3 protein: CASSLVTTGYNEQFF. The CDR3 DNA follows: TGTGCCAGCAGCTTGGTTACAACAGGGTACAATGAGCAGTTCTTC.